Presented here are 32 T cell receptor beta chains from one specimen sequenced in a study of blood T cell repertoires in COVID-19. TCRdb keeps only in-frame clones here, not all; method: immunoSEQ multiplex PCR. The data show approximately 320,000 clones, roughly 87% seen once. The material sequenced was PBMCs or T cells enriched from blood (not recorded which). The receptors derive from a young woman who had recovered from COVID-19.

V is TRBV7-2 and J is TRBJ2-5; a weak D match, TRBD2 (7 bases). CDR3 length equals 16 residues. V gave up 5 bases and J gave up 5 bases, with 21 bases separating them. Germline V gene sequence: CDR1 SGHTA, CDR2 FQGNSA. As DNA, the CDR3 is TGTGCCAGCAGCCCTCGGGGCGGGGGCCGTGGGGAGACCCAGTACTTC. It is translated as CASSPRGGGRGETQYF.

This clone appeared many times. The chain links TRBV4-3 to TRBJ1-4; D is ambiguous. CDR1 LGHNA and CDR2 YSLEER come from the germline V gene. This CDR3 is 14 amino acids long. Trimming took 1 base from V and 7 from J, leaving 10 bases between them. The CDR3 region is CASSQVLGSEKLFF. CDR3 sequence (DNA): TGCGCCAGCAGCCAAGTTCTGGGGAGTGAAAAACTGTTTTTT.

This clone appeared a single time. This sequence joins TRBV7-9 and TRBJ1-2, with 9 bases that match TRBD1. Germline trimming cut 5 bases from V and 4 bases from J; bases unmatched to any gene: 14. CDR1 is SEHNR and CDR2 is FQNEAQ in the germline V gene (reference sequence). This CDR3 is 17 amino acids long. The CDR3 DNA is TGTGCCAGCAGCCCCCCGGGGACCGGGACAGGGACCTATGGCTACACCTTC. It yields the protein CASSPPGTGTGTYGYTF.

CDR3 amino acids: CASSLDRVADTQYF. CDR3 nucleotides: TGCGCCAGCAGCTTGGATCGGGTCGCGGATACGCAGTATTTT. The V and J genes are TRBV5-1 and TRBJ2-3; D is uncertain. The CDR3 length is 14 residues. Germline CDR1 and CDR2: SGHRS and YFSETQ. Trimming stripped 0 bases from V and 6 bases from J, with 11 bases between.

This sequence joins TRBV7-8 and TRBJ2-1, with 9 bases that match TRBD1. Germline-derived CDR1 and CDR2 are SGHVS and FQNEAQ. The CDR3 covers 17 residues. V lost 3 bases and J lost 2; bases outside the gene matches: 8. CDR3 coding DNA: TGTGCCAGCAGCTTGACTTTCGGGACAGGGCCCTACAATGAGCAGTTCTTC. Protein: CASSLTFGTGPYNEQFF.

J is TRBJ1-6 and V is TRBV2; 10 bases are shared with TRBD1. The CDR3 runs 15 residues. The germline gives CDR1 SNHLY, CDR2 FYNNEI. The V segment lost 1 base and the J segment 7 bases; nucleotides outside the gene matches: 1. The CDR3 loop reads CASSEGDRGNSPLHF. The CDR3 bases are TGTGCCAGCAGTGAAGGGGACAGGGGAAATTCACCCCTCCACTTT.

V and J are TRBV29-1 and TRBJ2-7; 11 bases line up with TRBD2. Germline-derived CDR1 and CDR2 are SQVTM and ANQGSEA. The CDR3 consists of 13 residues. Germline trimming cut 7 bases from V and 1 base from J; bases unmatched to any gene: 3. The CDR3 here is CSALAGESYEQYF. CDR3 sequence (DNA): TGCAGCGCACTAGCGGGGGAATCCTACGAGCAGTACTTC.

The chain recombines TRBV28 with TRBJ2-7; TRBD2 might be the D (5 bases). This CDR3 is built from 14 residues. The V end lost 3 bases, the J end lost 6 bases, and 15 bases lay between the germline ends. CDR1 is MDHEN and CDR2 is SYDVKM in the germline V gene. The CDR3: CASSLRVERSEQYF. CDR3 DNA sequence: TGTGCCAGCAGTTTGAGGGTGGAGCGGAGCGAGCAGTACTTC.

The chain couples TRBV9 to TRBJ1-2; the match to TRBD1 covers 11 bases. In germline, CDR1 is SGDLS, CDR2 YYNGEE. This CDR3 is 15 amino acids long. V shed 3 bases, J shed 6 bases, and the junction held 7 bases outside the gene matches. The CDR3, as DNA: TGTGCCAGCAGCGCTACCTCGGGACAGGGGGATGGCTACACCTTC. Amino acid sequence: CASSATSGQGDGYTF. The full variable domain, with the rest looked up from reference TRBV9 and TRBJ1-2, is DSGVTQTPKHLITATGQRVTLRCSPRSGDLSVYWYQQSLDQGLQFLIQYYNGEERAKGNILERFSAQQFPDLHSELNLSSLELGDSALYFCASSATSGQGDGYTFGSGTRLTVV.

The rearrangement uses TRBV11-2 and TRBJ1-2, with 9 bases matching TRBD1. In germline, CDR1 is SGHAT, CDR2 FQNNGV. V lost 3 bases to trimming and J lost 5 bases; unmatched junction nucleotides: 4. The length of the CDR3 is 14 residues. CDR3 residues: CASSFRDRDYGYTF. For the CDR3, the DNA is TGTGCCAGCAGCTTCCGGGACAGGGATTATGGCTACACCTTC.

The gene calls are TRBV11-2 and TRBJ2-5; D possibly corresponds to TRBD1 (6 bases). The CDR3 runs 12 residues. Trimming removed 5 bases at V and 10 bases at J, with 14 bases between. The V gene's germline CDR1 is SGHAT and CDR2 FQNNGV. CDR3 in amino acids: CASSQNREVQYF. CDR3 DNA: TGTGCCAGCAGCCAAAACAGGGAAGTCCAGTACTTC.

This chain connects TRBV5-1 to TRBJ2-1, with 10 bases aligning to TRBD1. Germline values: CDR1 SGHRS, CDR2 YFSETQ. After removal of 4 bases from V and 5 bases from J, the junction contained 6 bases not matched to a gene. CDR3 size: 15 residues. For the CDR3, the DNA is TGCGCCAGCAGCCCGGGACAGGGGTCCCACAATGAGCAGTTCTTC. It is translated as CASSPGQGSHNEQFF.

The rearrangement joins TRBV7-8 to TRBJ2-3, with 12 bases fitting TRBD2. Germline V gives CDR1 SGHVS, CDR2 FQNEAQ. V shed 0 bases and J 0 bases; nucleotides not matched to a gene: 16. The CDR3 is 22 residues long. In DNA, the CDR3 is TGTGCCAGCAGCTTAGCGTATAGGTTCGGGACTAGCGGGCGAACTAGCACAGATACGCAGTATTTT. Its translation is CASSLAYRFGTSGRTSTDTQYF.

The genes are TRBV2 and TRBJ1-1; a weak D match, TRBD1 (6 bases). V was pared by 4 bases and J by 10 bases, with 16 bases between. The germline V gene has CDR1 SNHLY and CDR2 FYNNEI. The CDR3 length is 13 residues. CDR3 DNA: TGTGCCAGCAGTGGTAACAGGGAAGATCCAGCTTTCTTT. Translating it yields CASSGNREDPAFF. Full variable domain (outside the CDR3, taken from reference TRBV2 and TRBJ1-1): EPEVTQTPSHQVTQMGQEVILRCVPISNHLYFYWYRQILGQKVEFLVSFYNNEISEKSEIFDDQFSVERPDGSNFTLKIRSTKLEDSAMYFCASSGNREDPAFFGQGTRLTVV.

V is TRBV7-8 and J is TRBJ2-2, with unresolved D. This CDR3 is 11 amino acids long. Trimming pared 3 bases from V and 14 bases from J, leaving 10 bases between. Per germline, CDR1 SGHVS and CDR2 FQNEAQ. The CDR3 loop is CASSFHESLFF. The DNA for the CDR3 is TGTGCCAGCAGCTTCCACGAGTCCCTGTTTTTT. Looking up the rest from reference TRBV7-8 and TRBJ2-2 gives the full variable domain: GAGVSQSPRYKVAKRGQDVALRCDPISGHVSLFWYQQALGQGPEFLTYFQNEAQLDKSGLPSDRFFAERPEGSVSTLKIQRTQQEDSAVYLCASSFHESLFFGEGSRLTVL.

The rearrangement joins TRBV27 to TRBJ2-1; 7 bases line up with TRBD1. CDR1 and CDR2 from the germline V gene are MNHEY and SMNVEV (reference sequence). This CDR3 has 11 residues. Trimming removed 4 bases from V and 12 bases from J; junction bases left unmatched: 3. The CDR3 DNA follows: TGTGCCAGCAGTTCAAGACAGGGGCAGTTCTTC. Its translation is CASSSRQGQFF.

The chain joins TRBV28 to TRBJ2-7; 9 nucleotides align to TRBD1. The trim removed 5 bases at V and 1 base at J, leaving 6 bases unmatched. This CDR3 region has 15 residues. The V gene's germline CDR1 is MDHEN and CDR2 SYDVKM. The CDR3 loop reads CASSGTGLRSYEQYF. CDR3 DNA sequence: TGTGCCAGCAGTGGGACAGGGTTAAGATCCTACGAGCAGTACTTC.

V is TRBV4-2 and J is TRBJ1-2, with TRBD1 matching over 10 bases. The CDR3 loop spans 17 amino acids. The trim removed 2 bases at V and 1 base at J, leaving 7 bases unmatched. Germline lookup yields CDR1 LGHNA and CDR2 YNFKEQ. For the CDR3, the DNA is TGTGCCAGCAGCCAACACACCGGGACAGGGGTTAACTATGGCTACACCTTC. Translated, it gives CASSQHTGTGVNYGYTF.

The J gene is TRBJ2-3, the V gene TRBV9; 7 bases fit TRBD2. This CDR3 contains 16 residues. Germline loops: CDR1 SGDLS, CDR2 YYNGEE. Trimming took 7 bases from V and 0 from J; bases not matched to a gene: 11. The CDR3 sequence: CASHLKSGVSTDTQYF. For the CDR3, the DNA is TGTGCCAGCCACCTGAAGAGCGGGGTTAGCACAGATACGCAGTATTTT. Full variable domain (rest looked up from reference TRBV9 and TRBJ2-3): DSGVTQTPKHLITATGQRVTLRCSPRSGDLSVYWYQQSLDQGLQFLIQYYNGEERAKGNILERFSAQQFPDLHSELNLSSLELGDSALYFCASHLKSGVSTDTQYFGPGTRLTVL.

The chain employs TRBV7-2 and TRBJ1-3; 8 bases align to TRBD1. The CDR3 is 15 amino acids. V lost 3 bases, J lost 2 bases, and 3 bases stayed unmatched. CDR1 is SGHTA, CDR2 FQGNSA, per germline. The CDR3 bases are TGTGCCAGCAGCTTGGACAGGGCGACTGGAAACACCATATATTTT. It encodes CASSLDRATGNTIYF.

This chain connects TRBV4-1 to TRBJ2-7; 10 bases align to TRBD1. Losses at the gene ends were 0 bases for V and 7 bases for J; bases not matched to a gene: 9. Germline CDR1 and CDR2: MGHRA and YSYEKL. This CDR3 has 16 amino acids. CDR3 loop: CASSQDLGQGLGEQYF. CDR3 DNA: TGCGCCAGCAGCCAAGATCTGGGACAGGGGTTGGGTGAGCAGTACTTC.

V and J are TRBV6-5 and TRBJ2-1, with 13 positions matching TRBD2. The V gene's germline CDR1 is MNHEY and CDR2 SVGAGI. This CDR3 comprises 16 residues. The ends lost 0 bases at V and 9 bases at J; junction bases unmatched: 5. In nucleotides, the CDR3 is TGTGCCAGCAGTTACTCGGGGGGACTAGCGGGAACTGAGCAGTTCTTC. This codes for CASSYSGGLAGTEQFF.

The chain carries TRBV6-5 and TRBJ2-7; possible D gene TRBD2, 5 bases. V lost 7 bases, J lost 4 bases, and 14 bases lay in between. This CDR3 has 13 residues. CDR1 MNHEY and CDR2 SVGAGI come from the germline V gene. The CDR3 DNA reads as TGTGCCAGCACCCCGTTGGGAGTTTACGAGCAGTACTTC. Protein product: CASTPLGVYEQYF.

This clone is a singleton in its sample. The chain carries TRBV11-3 and TRBJ2-3; tentative D call: TRBD2 (6 bases). CDR1 is SGHNT and CDR2 is YENEEA in the germline V gene. This CDR3 region has 14 residues. The V and J ends lost 8 bases and 0 bases respectively, with 12 bases between them. This CDR3 reads CASGSGLSTDTQYF. In nucleotides, the CDR3 is TGTGCCAGCGGCTCGGGACTTAGCACAGATACGCAGTATTTT. The whole variable domain, remainder taken from reference TRBV11-3 and TRBJ2-3, is EAGVVQSPRYKIIEKKQPVAFWCNPISGHNTLYWYLQNLGQGPELLIRYENEEAVDDSQLPKDRFSAERLKGVDSTLKIQPAELGDSAVYLCASGSGLSTDTQYFGPGTRLTVL.

This rearrangement joins TRBV7-8 to TRBJ1-1; D unclear. CDR1 is SGHVS, CDR2 FQNEAQ, per germline. This CDR3 is 16 amino acids long. Deletions cut 2 bases from V and 0 bases from J, with 13 bases between. CDR3 sequence (DNA): TGTGCCAGCAGCTTAAAGCGCTCCCCTATGAACACTGAAGCTTTCTTT. Translating it yields CASSLKRSPMNTEAFF.

This clone occurred once. The gene calls are TRBV18 and TRBJ2-5; TRBD1 aligns across 7 bases. This CDR3 comprises 14 residues. Germline V gene sequence: CDR1 KGHSH, CDR2 LQKENI. J gave up 5 bases and V 3 bases, and 6 bases lay outside the gene matches. The CDR3 here is CASSPDRAGETQYF. The CDR3 region has the DNA TGTGCCAGCTCACCCGACAGGGCAGGGGAGACCCAGTACTTC.

The sample holds one count of this clone. V and J are TRBV7-9 and TRBJ1-1; D is possibly TRBD1 (5 bases). The CDR3 contains 13 residues. CDR1 is SEHNR and CDR2 is FQNEAQ in the germline V gene (reference sequence). V gave up 8 bases and J gave up 4 bases, with 14 bases separating them. The CDR3 loop is CASPGEATTEAFF. CDR3 DNA: TGTGCCAGCCCGGGGGAAGCCACCACTGAAGCTTTCTTT.

The genes are TRBV7-9 and TRBJ1-1; D remains unclear. Germline V gives CDR1 SEHNR, CDR2 FQNEAQ (reference sequence). The CDR3 spans 13 residues. V was clipped by 5 bases and J by 1 base, with 8 bases between them. In DNA, the CDR3 is TGTGCCAGCAGCCAAACTAAGAACACTGAAGCTTTCTTT. It specifies CASSQTKNTEAFF.

The chain employs TRBV4-2 and TRBJ1-3; TRBD1 might be the D (6 bases). Trimming left V 4 bases short and J 0 bases short, with 10 bases between. The germline CDR1 and CDR2 sequences are LGHNA and YNFKEQ. The CDR3 consists of 15 residues. The CDR3 region has the DNA TGTGCCAGCAGCCCCAGGGGAGACTCTGGAAACACCATATATTTT. This translates into CASSPRGDSGNTIYF.

CDR3 sequence: CASSMTGTNTEAFF. CDR3 nucleotide sequence: TGTGCCAGTAGTATGACAGGAACGAACACTGAAGCTTTCTTT. J is TRBJ1-1 and V is TRBV19; perhaps TRBD1 as D (6 bases). The CDR3 runs to 14 residues. V was trimmed by 3 bases and J by 1 base, leaving 9 bases between them. Germline V gene data show CDR1 as LNHDA and CDR2 as SQIVND (reference sequence). Based on the CDR3 plus reference TRBV19 and TRBJ1-1, the full variable domain is DGGITQSPKYLFRKEGQNVTLSCEQNLNHDAMYWYRQDPGQGLRLIYYSQIVNDFQKGDIAEGYSVSREKKESFPLTVTSAQKNPTAFYLCASSMTGTNTEAFFGQGTRLTVV.

The rearrangement links TRBV5-1 to TRBJ2-1, with 8 bases aligning to TRBD2. This CDR3 is built from 13 residues. Trimming removed 2 bases from V and 9 bases from J; junction bases left unmatched: 4. The germline CDR1 and CDR2 sequences are SGHRS and YFSETQ. The CDR3 DNA reads as TGCGCCAGCAGCTTCGGGGGGGCTGTTGAGCAGTTCTTC. It translates to CASSFGGAVEQFF.

The chain joins TRBV6-2 or TRBV6-3 to TRBJ2-7; no reliable D call. There are 16 residues in the CDR3. Trimming shortened V by 0 bases and J by 2 bases, and 14 bases separated the two germline ends. From germline, CDR1 is MNHEY and CDR2 SVGEGT. The DNA of the CDR3 is TGTGCCAGCAGTTACTCTGTCAGATCCCTCACCTACGAGCAGTACTTC. This encodes CASSYSVRSLTYEQYF.